A selection of T cell receptor beta chains follows, all from one sample in a study of blood T cell repertoires in COVID-19. This table comes from immunoSEQ multiplex PCR, and its TCRdb copy is limited to in-frame clones, with some not included. The sample lists 150,000 or so clones; about 81% were seen once. The material sequenced was peripheral blood. The origin of the receptors is a human donor in a cohort sampled during active COVID-19. The CDR3 runs from the conserved cysteine through the conserved F or W. A D gene is named only where the DNA matches it firmly. Some rows have no size entry. The others give once, few or many, or a class for an expanded clone.

V gene	D gene	J gene	clone size	CDR3 DNA	CDR3 protein
TRBV2	NA	TRBJ2-7	NA	TGTGCCAGTAGGACGGGGGTTGCGGACGAGCAGTACTTC	CASRTGVADEQYF
TRBV3-1/TRBV3-2	NA	TRBJ1-1	NA	TGTGCCAGCAGCCAAGTCGGAAGGGAGGGGTGGGACACTGAAGCTTTCTTT	CASSQVGREGWDTEAFF
TRBV6-5	TRBD1	TRBJ2-1	NA	TGTGCCAGCAGCGACTCCGGGACAGGCCGTCATGAGCAGTTCTTC	CASSDSGTGRHEQFF
TRBV6-5	NA	TRBJ2-7	once	TGTGCCAGCACGCGGATGGCGGAGGTCAACGAGCAGTACTTC	CASTRMAEVNEQYF
TRBV18	TRBD1	TRBJ2-1	few	TGTGCCAGCTCATCCCGGGACAGGGGGTCTAGTGAGCAGTTCTTC	CASSSRDRGSSEQFF
TRBV7-8	NA	TRBJ2-5	NA	TGTGCCAGCAGCTCCGGAGATCGAGAGACCCAGTACTTC	CASSSGDRETQYF
TRBV9	TRBD1	TRBJ2-7	once	TGTGCCAGCAGCGTTGAAGCCGGGACAGGACGACGCTACGAGCAGTACTTC	CASSVEAGTGRRYEQYF
TRBV24-1	TRBD1	TRBJ2-1	NA	TGTGCCACCAGTGACCGGGGACAGCCCTCCTACAATGAGCAGTTCTTC	CATSDRGQPSYNEQFF
TRBV4-1	NA	TRBJ1-6	NA	TGCGCCAGCAGCGCACAGAGCTCCTATAATTCACCCCTCCACTTT	CASSAQSSYNSPLHF
TRBV5-1	NA	TRBJ2-5	NA	TGCGCCAGCAGCTTCAGTCCGGGACTCTCCTCGGAGACCCAGTACTTC	CASSFSPGLSSETQYF
TRBV11-3	NA	TRBJ2-3	NA	TGTGCCAGCAGTCCAAACACAGATACGCAGTATTTT	CASSPNTDTQYF
TRBV27	TRBD2	TRBJ2-7	NA	TGTGCCAGCAGTCCCGCCGGGGGGGGAGGGTACGAGCAGTACTTC	CASSPAGGGGYEQYF
TRBV6-2/TRBV6-3	TRBD1	TRBJ1-5	NA	TGTGCCAGCAGTCAGAAAACAGGGGTAGGGCATCAGCCCCAGCATTTT	CASSQKTGVGHQPQHF
TRBV9	NA	TRBJ1-1	NA	TGTGCCAGCAGCGTATCCGTCGCGAGCACTGAAGCTTTCTTT	CASSVSVASTEAFF
TRBV24-1	NA	TRBJ1-5	once	TGTGCCACCAGTCAGGGTAGCAATCAGCCCCAGCATTTT	CATSQGSNQPQHF
TRBV7-2	TRBD1	TRBJ2-5	NA	TGTGCCAGCAGCTTCGGGACAGCACAAGAGACCCAGTACTTC	CASSFGTAQETQYF
TRBV4-3	TRBD2	TRBJ2-7	NA	TGCGCCAGCAGCCCCGGACTAGCGGGGAGCTCCTACGAGCAGTACTTC	CASSPGLAGSSYEQYF
TRBV11-2	NA	TRBJ1-2	NA	TGTGCCAGCAGCTTAGGGACAGTCTTCTACACCTTC	CASSLGTVFYTF
TRBV5-1	TRBD2	TRBJ2-7	few	TGCGCCAGCAGCTTAGGACTAGCGGGGCTCCAACGCTCCTACGAGCAGTACTTC	CASSLGLAGLQRSYEQYF
TRBV4-3	NA	TRBJ1-6	NA	TGCGCCAGCAGCCTCAGGAATAATTCACCCCTCCACTTT	CASSLRNNSPLHF
TRBV30	NA	TRBJ2-3	once	TGTGCCTGGAATGGGCCGTGGGGCACAGATACGCAGTATTTT	CAWNGPWGTDTQYF
TRBV9	TRBD1	TRBJ2-2	few	TGTGCCAGCAGCGTAGCCTGGGGACAGGGTTCCACCGGGGAGCTGTTTTTT	CASSVAWGQGSTGELFF
TRBV7-9	TRBD1	TRBJ2-1	NA	TGTGCCAGCAGCCACGGGACAGTCTACAATGAGCAGTTCTTC	CASSHGTVYNEQFF
TRBV6-5	TRBD2	TRBJ2-2	NA	TGTGCCAGCAGTCTAGCGGGTGGCGGGGAGCTGTTTTTT	CASSLAGGGELFF
TRBV6-2/TRBV6-3	NA	TRBJ2-3	once	TGTGCCAGCAGTTACTCGAAGGGGGATACGCAGTATTTT	CASSYSKGDTQYF
TRBV30	NA	TRBJ1-2	NA	TGTGCCTACGCCACAGATGGCTATGGCTACACCTTC	CAYATDGYGYTF